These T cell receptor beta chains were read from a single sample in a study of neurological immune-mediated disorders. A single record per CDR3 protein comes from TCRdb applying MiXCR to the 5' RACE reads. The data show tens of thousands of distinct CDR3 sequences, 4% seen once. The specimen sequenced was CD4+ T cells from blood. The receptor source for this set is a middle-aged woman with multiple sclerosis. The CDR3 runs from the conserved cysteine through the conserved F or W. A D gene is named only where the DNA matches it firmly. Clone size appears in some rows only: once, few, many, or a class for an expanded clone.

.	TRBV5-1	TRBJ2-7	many	CASSLDRVEQYF	TGCGCCAGCAGCTTGGACAGGGTGGAGCAGTACTTC
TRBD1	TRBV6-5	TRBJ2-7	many	CASRPGQGSDEQYF	TGTGCCAGCAGACCGGGACAGGGTTCCGACGAGCAGTACTTC
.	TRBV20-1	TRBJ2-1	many	CSARLYNEQFF	TGCAGTGCTAGGTTATACAATGAGCAGTTCTTC
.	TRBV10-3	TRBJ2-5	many	CAISPTGEVETQYF	TGTGCCATCAGCCCGACGGGTGAGGTGGAGACCCAGTACTTC
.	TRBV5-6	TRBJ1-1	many	CASSWAGMNTEAFF	TGTGCCAGCAGCTGGGCGGGGATGAACACTGAAGCTTTCTTT
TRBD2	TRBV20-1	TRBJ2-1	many	CSARRTSSHEQFF	TGCAGTGCTAGAAGGACTAGTTCTCATGAGCAGTTCTTC
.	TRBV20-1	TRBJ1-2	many	CSASGGRGEYYGYTF	TGCAGTGCTAGCGGTGGTAGGGGGGAGTACTATGGCTACACCTTC
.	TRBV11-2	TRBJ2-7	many	CASSLDRSYEQYF	TGTGCCAGCAGCCTGGACCGCTCCTACGAGCAGTACTTC
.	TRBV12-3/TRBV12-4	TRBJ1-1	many	CASSLIAAYTEAFF	TGTGCCAGCAGTTTAATCGCAGCTTACACTGAAGCTTTCTTT
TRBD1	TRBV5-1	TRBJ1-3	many	CASSLGYRGSGNTIYF	TGCGCCAGCAGCTTGGGGTACAGGGGCTCTGGAAACACCATATATTTT
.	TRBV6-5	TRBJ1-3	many	CASSPPGGNTIYF	TGTGCCAGCAGCCCACCAGGGGGAAACACCATATATTTT
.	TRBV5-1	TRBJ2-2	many	CASSLVPGAQNTGELFF	TGCGCCAGCAGCTTGGTACCGGGGGCGCAGAACACCGGGGAGCTGTTTTTT
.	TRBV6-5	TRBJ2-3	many	CASNGHPPSDTQYF	TGTGCCAGCAACGGACACCCTCCATCAGATACGCAGTATTTT
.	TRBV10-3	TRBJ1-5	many	CAISAQGSNQPQHF	TGTGCCATCAGTGCCCAAGGGTCCAATCAGCCCCAGCATTTT
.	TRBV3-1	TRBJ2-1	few	CASSQTLLVLEQFF	TGTGCCAGCAGCCAAACCTTACTAGTTCTTGAGCAGTTCTTC
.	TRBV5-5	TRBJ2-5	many	CASRSRTLQETQYF	TGTGCCAGCAGATCTAGGACGTTGCAAGAGACCCAGTACTTC
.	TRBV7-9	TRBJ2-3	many	CASSFPGTDTQYF	TGTGCCAGCAGCTTCCCAGGGACAGATACGCAGTATTTT
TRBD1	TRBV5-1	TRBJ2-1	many	CASSPLQTGGNEQFF	TGCGCCAGCAGCCCACTTCAAACAGGGGGCAATGAGCAGTTCTTC
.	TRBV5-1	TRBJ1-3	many	CASSLTESNTIYF	TGCGCCAGCAGCTTGACCGAATCGAACACCATATATTTT
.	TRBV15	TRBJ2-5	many	CATAAGRTGKTQYF	TGTGCCACGGCGGCGGGCCGAACGGGAAAGACCCAGTACTTC
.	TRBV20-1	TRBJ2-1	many	CSARGGFDNEQFF	TGCAGTGCTAGGGGGGGTTTCGACAATGAGCAGTTCTTC
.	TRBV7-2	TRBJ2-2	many	CASSLGAGNTGELFF	TGTGCCAGCAGCTTAGGTGCGGGAAACACCGGGGAGCTGTTTTTT
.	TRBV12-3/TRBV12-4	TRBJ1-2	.	CASTRGRDDYGYTF	TGTGCCAGCACGAGGGGCCGCGATGACTATGGCTACACCTTC
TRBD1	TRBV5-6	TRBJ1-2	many	CASSSPTGPYGYTF	TGTGCCAGCAGCTCTCCGACAGGGCCCTATGGCTACACCTTC
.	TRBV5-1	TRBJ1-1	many	CASSLTGVNTEAFF	TGCGCCAGCAGCTTGACGGGGGTTAACACTGAAGCTTTCTTT
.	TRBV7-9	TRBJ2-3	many	CASSLATGARTDTQYF	TGTGCCAGCAGCTTAGCGACGGGGGCGAGGACAGATACGCAGTATTTT
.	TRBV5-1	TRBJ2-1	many	CASSAGLINNEQFF	TGCGCCAGCAGCGCCGGACTGATCAACAATGAGCAGTTCTTC
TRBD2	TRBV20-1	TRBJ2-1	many	CSARDRQAGGSYNEQFF	TGCAGTGCTAGAGATCGTCAAGCGGGGGGGTCCTACAATGAGCAGTTCTTC
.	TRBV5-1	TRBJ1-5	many	CASSLNGNNQPQHF	TGCGCCAGCAGCTTGAACGGGAACAATCAGCCCCAGCATTTT
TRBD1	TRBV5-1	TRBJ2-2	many	CASSLRQGAATGELFF	TGCGCCAGCAGCCTCCGACAGGGGGCAGCCACCGGGGAGCTGTTTTTT
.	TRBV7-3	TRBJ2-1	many	CASSPTGTQNEQFF	TGTGCCAGCAGCCCAACCGGGACACAGAATGAGCAGTTCTTC
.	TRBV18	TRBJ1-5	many	CASSLYPPGGFQPQHF	TGTGCCAGCTCACTCTATCCTCCGGGGGGGTTCCAGCCCCAGCATTTT